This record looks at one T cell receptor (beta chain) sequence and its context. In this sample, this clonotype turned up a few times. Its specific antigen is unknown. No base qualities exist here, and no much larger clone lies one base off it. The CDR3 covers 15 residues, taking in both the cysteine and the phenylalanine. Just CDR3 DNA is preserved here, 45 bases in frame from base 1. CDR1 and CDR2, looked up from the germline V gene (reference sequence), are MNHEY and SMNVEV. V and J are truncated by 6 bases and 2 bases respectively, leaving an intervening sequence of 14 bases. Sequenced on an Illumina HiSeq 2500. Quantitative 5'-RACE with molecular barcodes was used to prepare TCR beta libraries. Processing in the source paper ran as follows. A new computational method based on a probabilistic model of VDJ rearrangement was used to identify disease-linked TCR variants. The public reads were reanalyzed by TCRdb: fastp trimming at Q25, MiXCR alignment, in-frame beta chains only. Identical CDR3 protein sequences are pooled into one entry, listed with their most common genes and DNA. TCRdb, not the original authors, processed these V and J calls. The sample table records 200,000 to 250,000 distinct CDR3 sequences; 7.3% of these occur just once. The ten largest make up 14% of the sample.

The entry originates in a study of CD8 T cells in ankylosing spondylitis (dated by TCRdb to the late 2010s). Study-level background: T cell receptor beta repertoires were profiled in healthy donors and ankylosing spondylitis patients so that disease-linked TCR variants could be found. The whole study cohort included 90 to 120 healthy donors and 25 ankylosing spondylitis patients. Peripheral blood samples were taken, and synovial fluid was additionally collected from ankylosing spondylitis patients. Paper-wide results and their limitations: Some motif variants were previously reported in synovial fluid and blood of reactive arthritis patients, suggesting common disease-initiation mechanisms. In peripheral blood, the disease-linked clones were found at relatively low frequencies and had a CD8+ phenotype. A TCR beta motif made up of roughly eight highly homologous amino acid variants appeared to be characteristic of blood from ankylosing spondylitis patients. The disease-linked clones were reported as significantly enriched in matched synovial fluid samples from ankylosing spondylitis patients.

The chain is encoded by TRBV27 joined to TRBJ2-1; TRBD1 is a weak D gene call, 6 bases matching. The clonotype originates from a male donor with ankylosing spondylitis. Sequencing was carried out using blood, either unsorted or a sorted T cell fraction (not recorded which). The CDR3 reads CASRARGSPYNEQFF. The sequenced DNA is TGTGCCAGCAGGGCAAGGGGGAGCCCCTACAATGAGCAGTTCTTC.